The clone carrying this TCR beta chain was counted a few times. Its antigen is still unknown. The sample is drawn from a study of blood T cells in healthy people across ages. Germline V gene sequence: CDR1 LGHDT, CDR2 YNNKEL (reference sequence). The CDR3 is 15 residues long. The V end was cut by 0 bases, the J end by 5 bases, with 14 bases between. Through a sample-barcoded 5' primer and a J-beta primer mix, a second PCR was run for about 6 to 11 cycles. The yield of each sample was at least 2.5 million CDR3-containing paired-end reads. MiXCR, applied by TCRdb to the 5' RACE reads, yields one record per CDR3 protein. The sample consists of approximately 1.5 million distinct CDR3 sequences, around 35% of them appearing once. Findings of the study overall: Diversity of TCR beta per million T cells declined in a roughly linear way with age.

The sequencing input was blood. The gene calls are TRBV3-1 and TRBJ2-7; tentative D call: TRBD1 (5 bases). The sequence was obtained from a woman between 25 and 40 years old in good health. CDR3 region: CASSQEFRTLDEQYF. The CDR3 DNA is TGTGCCAGCAGCCAAGAATTTAGGACACTGGACGAGCAGTACTTC.